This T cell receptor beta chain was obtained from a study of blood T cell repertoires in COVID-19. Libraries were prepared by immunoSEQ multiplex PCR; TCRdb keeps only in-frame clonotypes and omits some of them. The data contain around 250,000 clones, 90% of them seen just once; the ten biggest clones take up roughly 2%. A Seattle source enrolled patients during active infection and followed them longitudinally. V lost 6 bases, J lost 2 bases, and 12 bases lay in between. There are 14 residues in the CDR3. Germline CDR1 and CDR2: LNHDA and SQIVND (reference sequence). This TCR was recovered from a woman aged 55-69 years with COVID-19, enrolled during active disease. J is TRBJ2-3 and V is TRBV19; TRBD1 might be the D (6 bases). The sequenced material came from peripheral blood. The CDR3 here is CASSAQGYTDTQYF. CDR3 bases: TGTGCCAGTAGCGCACAGGGTTACACAGATACGCAGTATTTT.